One and the same sample provided the 13 T cell receptor beta chains below, sequenced in a study of blood T cell repertoires in COVID-19. Data came from immunoSEQ multiplex PCR; TCRdb stores just in-frame clones and leaves some out. The sample has some 80,000 clones; approximately 89% are singletons. Sequencing was done on a sample of peripheral blood. All receptors come from a man over 45 with active or convalescent COVID-19.

The V and J genes are TRBV2 and TRBJ2-5, with 9 bases that match TRBD2. In germline, CDR1 is SNHLY, CDR2 FYNNEI. The CDR3 is made up of 15 amino acids. J was trimmed by 1 base and V by 0 bases; bases with no gene match: 0. This CDR3 reads CASSEARGGQETQYF. In nucleotides, the CDR3 is TGTGCCAGCAGTGAAGCGCGGGGGGGCCAAGAGACCCAGTACTTC.

The V and J genes are TRBV28 and TRBJ1-2, with D perhaps matching TRBD1 (5 bases). The germline V gene encodes CDR1 MDHEN and CDR2 SYDVKM. This CDR3 region has 14 residues. The V end lost 5 bases, the J end lost 0 bases, and 10 bases lay between the germline ends. CDR3 loop: CASSLGHANYGYTF. CDR3 bases: TGTGCCAGCAGTCTCGGACATGCTAACTATGGCTACACCTTC.

The V call is TRBV6-5, the J call TRBJ1-1, with D maybe TRBD1 (5 bases). The V end lost 2 bases, the J end lost 5 bases, and 15 bases lay between the germline ends. CDR3 length: 15 amino acids. Germline lookup yields CDR1 MNHEY and CDR2 SVGAGI. The CDR3 bases are TGTGCCAGCAGTTACAAGGCAGGGTACGCGACTGAAGCTTTCTTT. Translating it yields CASSYKAGYATEAFF.

The chain joins TRBV7-2 to TRBJ1-1; TRBD1 aligns across 9 bases. The length of the CDR3 is 17 residues. The J segment lost 0 bases and the V segment lost 5 bases, leaving 10 bases of the junction unmatched. CDR1 SGHTA and CDR2 FQGNSA come from the germline V gene. The CDR3 is CASSQGQGSFMNTEAFF. The CDR3 nucleotides are TGTGCCAGCAGCCAGGGACAGGGAAGCTTCATGAACACTGAAGCTTTCTTT.

The CDR3 nucleotides are TGTGCCAGCAGTTTAGCAGGGGCCAATGAGCAGTTCTTC. Translation: CASSLAGANEQFF. This rearrangement joins TRBV28 to TRBJ2-1; D may be TRBD1 (6 bases). The V and J ends lost 2 bases and 6 bases respectively, with 8 bases between them. Germline lookup yields CDR1 MDHEN and CDR2 SYDVKM. CDR3 length: 13 residues.

The genes are TRBV7-8 and TRBJ1-6; possible D gene TRBD1, 6 bases. With 5 bases removed from V and 7 bases from J, the gap between germline ends came to 15 bases. The CDR3 runs 15 residues. The V gene's germline CDR1 is SGHVS and CDR2 FQNEAQ. The CDR3 coding sequence is TGTGCCAGCAGCGCCTCCGGGACACGGAATTCACCCCTCCACTTT. Protein: CASSASGTRNSPLHF.

The J gene is TRBJ2-3, the V gene TRBV18, with 15 bases matching TRBD2. CDR3 length equals 16 residues. Germline V gives CDR1 KGHSH, CDR2 LQKENI. With V trimmed by 6 bases and J by 2 bases, 3 bases remained unmatched. Here the CDR3 DNA reads TGTGCCAGCTCCCGGACTAGCGGGAGGGTCACAGATACGCAGTATTTT. As protein: CASSRTSGRVTDTQYF.

The sample holds one count of this clone. V gene TRBV28 combines with J gene TRBJ1-2; unclear D gene. V lost 3 bases to trimming and J lost 3 bases, with 8 bases between them. CDR1 and CDR2 (germline): MDHEN, SYDVKM. The CDR3 has 13 amino acids. CDR3: CASSLGLYYGYTF. The CDR3, as DNA: TGTGCCAGCAGTTTGGGCCTCTACTATGGCTACACCTTC.

With regard to this clone: At one boundary the junction diverges from the germline segment, which might be a read error. The chain has TRBV7-8 and TRBJ2-3; 9 bases match TRBD1. Germline V CDR1 and CDR2: SGHVS, FQNEAQ. CDR3 size: 15 residues. The CDR3: CASSLDRGYTDTQYF. In nucleotides, the CDR3 is TGTGCCAGCAGTTTAGACAGGGGGTACACAGATACGCAGTATTTT.

The chain carries TRBV7-9 and TRBJ2-5; D unresolved. The CDR3 runs to 16 residues. Trimming removed 5 bases at V and 5 bases at J, with 21 bases between. CDR1 and CDR2 from the germline V gene are SEHNR and FQNEAQ (reference sequence). CDR3 amino acids: CASSPAEGPQRETQYF. CDR3 coding DNA: TGTGCCAGCAGCCCGGCCGAAGGCCCCCAGAGGGAGACCCAGTACTTC.

This rearrangement joins TRBV7-9 to TRBJ2-2, with 10 bases aligning to TRBD1. CDR3 length: 16 residues. The J segment lost 5 bases and the V segment lost 5 bases, leaving 8 bases of the junction unmatched. Germline V gene data show CDR1 as SEHNR and CDR2 as FQNEAQ (reference sequence). The CDR3 DNA reads TGTGCCAGCAGCCCGCTTGGGACAGGGGCTACCGGGGAGCTGTTTTTT. This sequence encodes CASSPLGTGATGELFF.

V is TRBV5-5 and J is TRBJ1-3; perhaps TRBD1 as D (5 bases). This CDR3 comprises 14 residues. With 3 bases removed from V and 4 bases from J, the gap between germline ends came to 11 bases. Germline assignment: CDR1 SGHKS and CDR2 YYEKEE (reference sequence). CDR3 in DNA: TGTGCCAGCAGCTCTCCCGGGGGGGGAAACACCATATATTTT. Translated, it gives CASSSPGGGNTIYF. Complete variable domain (other parts from reference TRBV5-5 and TRBJ1-3): DAGVTQSPTHLIKTRGQQVTLRCSPISGHKSVSWYQQVLGQGPQFIFQYYEKEERGRGNFPDRFSARQFPNYSSELNVNALLLGDSALYLCASSSPGGGNTIYFGEGSWLTVV.

The V call is TRBV6-5, the J call TRBJ1-2, with D maybe TRBD1 (5 bases). The length of the CDR3 is 13 residues. V was trimmed by 3 bases and J by 8 bases, leaving 13 bases between them. CDR1 and CDR2 (germline): MNHEY, SVGAGI. The CDR3: CASSYTGDGGYTF. CDR3 in DNA: TGTGCCAGCAGTTATACAGGTGACGGAGGCTACACCTTC.